Listed here is a single TCR beta chain. What this receptor recognizes is not known. The record has no base qualities; no much larger clone is one base away. Library method: the immunoSEQ multiplex PCR assay. The immuneACCESS repertoire file appears here via TCRdb, limited to in-frame rearrangements. These files lack a portion of the clones; in checked studies, under half of the deficit traces to unresolved V genes, and the cause of the others is not known. This sample is represented by 98,000 or so clones; 88% of them were singletons. About 15% of the sample is held by the ten biggest clonotypes. The data derive from a study of control samples from healthy donors and cancer patients (TCRdb year 2020). Sequenced sample: blood. The sequence was collected from a woman between 65 and 79 years old in good health.

The CDR3 region: CASSAGLPLTDTQYF. The bases are TGTGCCAGCAGCGCTGGACTACCCCTCACAGATACGCAGTATTTT. The chain links TRBV7-9 with TRBJ2-3; TRBD2 is possibly the D segment (6 matching bases). CDR1 is given as SEHNR and CDR2 as FQNEAQ, both from the germline V gene (reference sequence). Inclusive of the bounding cysteine and phenylalanine, the CDR3 is 15 residues long. The retained sequence is limited to the CDR3, 45 bases, with the frame set at the first base. The V and J ends are trimmed by 5 bases and 2 bases, leaving 14 bases between them.